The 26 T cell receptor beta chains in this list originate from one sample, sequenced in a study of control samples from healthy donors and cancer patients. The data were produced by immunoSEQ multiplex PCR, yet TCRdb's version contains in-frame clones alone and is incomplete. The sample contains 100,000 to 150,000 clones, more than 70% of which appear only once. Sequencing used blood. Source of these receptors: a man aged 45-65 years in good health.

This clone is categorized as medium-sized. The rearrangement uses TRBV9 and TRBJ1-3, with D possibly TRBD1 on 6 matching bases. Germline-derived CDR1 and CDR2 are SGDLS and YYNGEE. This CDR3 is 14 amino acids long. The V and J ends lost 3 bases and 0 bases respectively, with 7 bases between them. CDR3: CASSARGSGNTIYF. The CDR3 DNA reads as TGTGCCAGCAGCGCCAGGGGCTCTGGAAACACCATATATTTT.

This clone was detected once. CDR3 DNA: TGTGCCAGCAGTTTCTCCCGTAATGAAAAACTGTTTTTT. This sequence encodes CASSFSRNEKLFF. The chain uses TRBV12-3 or TRBV12-4 and TRBJ1-4, with D uncertain. The CDR3 length is 13 residues. V dropped 3 bases and J dropped 4 bases, with 6 bases sitting between them.

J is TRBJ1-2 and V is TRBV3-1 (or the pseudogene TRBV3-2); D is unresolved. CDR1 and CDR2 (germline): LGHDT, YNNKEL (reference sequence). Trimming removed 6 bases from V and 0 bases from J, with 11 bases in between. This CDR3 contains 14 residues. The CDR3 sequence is CASRDTRTNYGYTF. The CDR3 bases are TGTGCCAGCAGAGACACACGGACTAACTATGGCTACACCTTC.

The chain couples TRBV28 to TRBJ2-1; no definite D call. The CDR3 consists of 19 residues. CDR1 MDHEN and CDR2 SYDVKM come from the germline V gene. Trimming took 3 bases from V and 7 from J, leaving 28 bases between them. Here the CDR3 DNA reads TGTGCCAGCAGTTTTATTTCTGGGCTACGGACCGGGCCCTTTAATGAGCAGTTCTTC. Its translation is CASSFISGLRTGPFNEQFF.

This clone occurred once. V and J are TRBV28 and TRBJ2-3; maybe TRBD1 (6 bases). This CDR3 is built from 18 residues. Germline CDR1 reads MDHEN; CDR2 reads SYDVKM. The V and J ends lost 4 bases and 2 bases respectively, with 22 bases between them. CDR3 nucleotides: TGTGCCAGCAGTTCCAGACACATCCAGGGGTCAGCCACAGATACGCAGTATTTT. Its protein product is CASSSRHIQGSATDTQYF.

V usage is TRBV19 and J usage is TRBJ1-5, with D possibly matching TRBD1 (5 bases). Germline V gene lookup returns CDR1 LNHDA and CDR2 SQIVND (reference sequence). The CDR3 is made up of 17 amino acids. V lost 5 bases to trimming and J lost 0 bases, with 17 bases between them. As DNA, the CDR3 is TGTGCCAGTAGTCTCGGACAAGGACAATATAGCAATCAGCCCCAGCATTTT. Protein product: CASSLGQGQYSNQPQHF.

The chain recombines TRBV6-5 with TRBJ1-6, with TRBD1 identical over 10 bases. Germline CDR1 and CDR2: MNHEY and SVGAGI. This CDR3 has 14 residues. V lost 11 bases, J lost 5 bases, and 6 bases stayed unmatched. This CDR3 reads CAGRTGGDNSPLHF. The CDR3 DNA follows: TGTGCCGGGAGGACAGGGGGAGATAATTCACCCCTCCACTTT.

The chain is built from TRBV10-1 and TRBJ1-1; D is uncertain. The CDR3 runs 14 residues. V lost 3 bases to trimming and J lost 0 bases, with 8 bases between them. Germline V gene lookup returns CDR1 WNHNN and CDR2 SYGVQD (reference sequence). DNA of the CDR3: TGCGCCAGCAGTGACGGGCAGATGAACACTGAAGCTTTCTTT. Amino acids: CASSDGQMNTEAFF.

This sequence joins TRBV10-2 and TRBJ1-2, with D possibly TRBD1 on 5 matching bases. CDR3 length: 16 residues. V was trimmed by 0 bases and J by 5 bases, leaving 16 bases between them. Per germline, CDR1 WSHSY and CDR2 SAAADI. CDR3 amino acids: CASSESNRQAPYGYTF. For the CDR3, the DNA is TGCGCCAGCAGTGAGTCGAACAGGCAGGCTCCTTATGGCTACACCTTC.

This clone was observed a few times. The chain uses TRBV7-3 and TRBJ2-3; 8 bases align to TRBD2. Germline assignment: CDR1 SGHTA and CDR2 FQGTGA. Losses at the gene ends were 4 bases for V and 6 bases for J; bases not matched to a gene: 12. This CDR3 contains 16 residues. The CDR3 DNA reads TGTGCCAGCAGCTCGAATAGCGGGGTCAACCGGGATACGCAGTATTTT. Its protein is CASSSNSGVNRDTQYF.

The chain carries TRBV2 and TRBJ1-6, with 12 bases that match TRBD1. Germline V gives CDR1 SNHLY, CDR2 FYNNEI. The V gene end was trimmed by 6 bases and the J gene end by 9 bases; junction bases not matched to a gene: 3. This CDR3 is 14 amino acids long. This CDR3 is CASRGTGGFSPLHF. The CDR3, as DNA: TGTGCCAGCAGGGGGACAGGGGGCTTTTCACCCCTCCACTTT.

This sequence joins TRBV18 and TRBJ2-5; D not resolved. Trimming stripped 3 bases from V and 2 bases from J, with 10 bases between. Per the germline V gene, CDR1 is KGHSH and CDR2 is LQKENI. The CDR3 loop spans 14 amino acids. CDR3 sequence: CASSPSDSQETQYF. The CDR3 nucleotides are TGTGCCAGCTCACCCTCGGATAGTCAAGAGACCCAGTACTTC.

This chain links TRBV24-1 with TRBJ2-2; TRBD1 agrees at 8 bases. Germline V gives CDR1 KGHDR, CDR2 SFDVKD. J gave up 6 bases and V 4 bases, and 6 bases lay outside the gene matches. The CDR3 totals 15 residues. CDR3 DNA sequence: TGTGCCACCAGTGAGATAGACAGGGGACCCGGGGAGCTGTTTTTT. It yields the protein CATSEIDRGPGELFF.

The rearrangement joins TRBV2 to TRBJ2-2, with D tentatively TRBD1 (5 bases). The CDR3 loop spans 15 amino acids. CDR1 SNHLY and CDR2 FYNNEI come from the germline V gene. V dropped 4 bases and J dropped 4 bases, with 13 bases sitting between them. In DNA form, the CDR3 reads TGTGCCAGCAGTGCCGCACTTGGGGCCACCGGGGAGCTGTTTTTT. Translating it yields CASSAALGATGELFF. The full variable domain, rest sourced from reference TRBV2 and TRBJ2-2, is EPEVTQTPSHQVTQMGQEVILRCVPISNHLYFYWYRQILGQKVEFLVSFYNNEISEKSEIFDDQFSVERPDGSNFTLKIRSTKLEDSAMYFCASSAALGATGELFFGEGSRLTVL.

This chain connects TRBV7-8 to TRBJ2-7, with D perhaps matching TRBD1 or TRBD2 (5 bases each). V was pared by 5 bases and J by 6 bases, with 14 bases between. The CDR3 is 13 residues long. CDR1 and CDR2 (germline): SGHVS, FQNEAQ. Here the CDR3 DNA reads TGTGCCAGCAGCCTAGGGACGTCGGTCGAGCAGTACTTC. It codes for CASSLGTSVEQYF.

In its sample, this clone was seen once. CDR3 in amino acids: CASSKKAVEAFF. CDR3 DNA: TGTGCCAGCTCAAAGAAAGCAGTTGAAGCTTTCTTT. The rearrangement links TRBV18 to TRBJ1-1; D call uncertain. V dropped 5 bases and J dropped 7 bases, with 11 bases sitting between them. Germline assignment: CDR1 KGHSH and CDR2 LQKENI. The CDR3 sequence is 12 residues long.

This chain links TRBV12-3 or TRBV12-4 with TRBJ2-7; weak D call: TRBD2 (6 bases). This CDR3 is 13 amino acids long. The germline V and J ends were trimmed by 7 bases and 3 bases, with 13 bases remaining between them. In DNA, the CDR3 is TGTGCCAGCACCCTTGGGGGACTCTACGAGCAGTACTTC. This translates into CASTLGGLYEQYF.

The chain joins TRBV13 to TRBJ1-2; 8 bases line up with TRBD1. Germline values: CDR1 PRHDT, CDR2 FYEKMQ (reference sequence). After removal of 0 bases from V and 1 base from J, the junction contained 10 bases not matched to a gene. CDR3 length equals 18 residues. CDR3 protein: CASSLGLSGTGVNYGYTF. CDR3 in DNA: TGTGCCAGCAGCTTAGGCCTAAGTGGGACAGGTGTTAACTATGGCTACACCTTC.

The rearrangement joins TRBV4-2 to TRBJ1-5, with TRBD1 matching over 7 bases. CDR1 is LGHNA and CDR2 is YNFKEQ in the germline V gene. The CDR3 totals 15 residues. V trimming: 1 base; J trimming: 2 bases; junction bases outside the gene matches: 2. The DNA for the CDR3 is TGTGCCAGCAGCCAAGGACAGGGCGGCAATCAGCCCCAGCATTTT. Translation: CASSQGQGGNQPQHF.

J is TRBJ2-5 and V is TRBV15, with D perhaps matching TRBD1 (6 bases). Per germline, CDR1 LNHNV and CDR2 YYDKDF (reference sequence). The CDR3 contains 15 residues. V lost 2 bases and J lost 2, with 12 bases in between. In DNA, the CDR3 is TGTGCCACCAGCAGATTAGAACAGGGACAAGAGACCCAGTACTTC. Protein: CATSRLEQGQETQYF.

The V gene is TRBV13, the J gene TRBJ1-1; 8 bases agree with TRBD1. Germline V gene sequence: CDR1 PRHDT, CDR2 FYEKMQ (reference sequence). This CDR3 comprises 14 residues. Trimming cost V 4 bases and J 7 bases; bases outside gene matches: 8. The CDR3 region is CASSSSDRVGEAFF. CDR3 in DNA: TGTGCCAGCAGCTCCTCGGACAGGGTGGGTGAAGCTTTCTTT. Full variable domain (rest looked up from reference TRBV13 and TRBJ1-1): AAGVIQSPRHLIKEKRETATLKCYPIPRHDTVYWYQQGPGQDPQFLISFYEKMQSDKGSIPDRFSAQQFSDYHSELNMSSLELGDSALYFCASSSSDRVGEAFFGQGTRLTVV.

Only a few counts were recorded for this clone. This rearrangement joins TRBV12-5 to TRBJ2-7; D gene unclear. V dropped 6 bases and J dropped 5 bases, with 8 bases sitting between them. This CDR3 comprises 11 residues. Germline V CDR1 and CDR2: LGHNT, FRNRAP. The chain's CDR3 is CASGSFHEQYF. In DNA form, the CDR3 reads TGTGCTAGTGGCTCCTTTCACGAGCAGTACTTC. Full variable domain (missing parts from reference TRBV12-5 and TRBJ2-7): DARVTQTPRHKVTEMGQEVTMRCQPILGHNTVFWYRQTMMQGLELLAYFRNRAPLDDSGMPKDRFSAEMPDATLATLKIQPSEPRDSAVYFCASGSFHEQYFGPGTRLTVT.

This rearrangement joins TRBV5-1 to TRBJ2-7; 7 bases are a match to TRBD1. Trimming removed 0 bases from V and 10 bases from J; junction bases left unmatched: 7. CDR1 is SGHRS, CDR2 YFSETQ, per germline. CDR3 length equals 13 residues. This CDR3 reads CASSLGGQGVQYF. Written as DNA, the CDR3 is TGCGCCAGCAGCTTGGGAGGGCAGGGGGTACAGTACTTC. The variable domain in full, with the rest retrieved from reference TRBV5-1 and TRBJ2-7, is KAGVTQTPRYLIKTRGQQVTLSCSPISGHRSVSWYQQTPGQGLQFLFEYFSETQRNKGNFPGRFSGRQFSNSRSEMNVSTLELGDSALYLCASSLGGQGVQYFGPGTRLTVT.

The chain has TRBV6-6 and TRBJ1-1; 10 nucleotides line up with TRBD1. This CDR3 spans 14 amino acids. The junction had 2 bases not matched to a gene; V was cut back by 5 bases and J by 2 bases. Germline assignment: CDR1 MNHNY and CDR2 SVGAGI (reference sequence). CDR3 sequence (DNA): TGTGCCAGCAGTCCGACAGGGGGCAACACTGAAGCTTTCTTT. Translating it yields CASSPTGGNTEAFF.

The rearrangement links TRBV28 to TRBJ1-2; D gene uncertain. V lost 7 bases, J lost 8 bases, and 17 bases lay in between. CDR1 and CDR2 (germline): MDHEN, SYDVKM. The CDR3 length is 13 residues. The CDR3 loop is CASTTPTAEGYTF. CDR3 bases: TGTGCCAGCACTACACCGACGGCGGAGGGCTACACCTTC.

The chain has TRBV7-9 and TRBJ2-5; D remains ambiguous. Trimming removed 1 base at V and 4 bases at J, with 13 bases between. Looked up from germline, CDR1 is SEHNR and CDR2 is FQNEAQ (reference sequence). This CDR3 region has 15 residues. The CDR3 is CASSLVSTHSETQYF. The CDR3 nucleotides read TGTGCCAGCAGCTTAGTTAGTACCCACTCAGAGACCCAGTACTTC.